The clone carrying this T cell receptor beta chain has only a few counts. Its antigen is currently unknown. Trimming removed 8 bases at V and 8 bases at J, with 18 bases between. Germline V lookup: CDR1 LGHDT, CDR2 YNNKEL (reference sequence). The CDR3 is 13 amino acids. This specimen comes from a study of T-cell memory formation after mild COVID-19. General observations from the study: Contracting CD4+ clones sat mainly in CM and EM; CD8+ in EMRA. The pre-infection memory compartment contained some responding clones, suggesting cross-reactive memory joined. The authors left the SARS-CoV-2 specificity of second-wave clones peaking on day 37 unconfirmed.

TCR alpha and TCR beta cDNA libraries carrying sample barcodes and UMIs came from 5'RACE with constant-segment primers. TCRdb fed the 5' RACE reads into MiXCR, producing one record per CDR3 protein. The profile shows 300,000 to 350,000 distinct CDR3 sequences, approximately 19% of them singletons. This clonotype was sampled from a man aged 18 to 35 who had mild COVID-19 (a few samples of this study predate the infection). Cell type and time point are not known. The chain links TRBV3-1 to TRBJ1-1; D remains unclear. The sequenced sample consisted of PBMCs or a T cell subset sorted from them (not recorded which). CDR3 in DNA: TGTGCCAGCGGGGTGAGTTATAAGTCAGAAGCTTTCTTT. This sequence encodes CASGVSYKSEAFF.